This passage covers 22 T cell receptor beta chains from one sample sequenced in a study of vaccination and CD4 T cells after COVID-19. Using its own MiXCR run on the PCR reads, TCRdb lists one record per CDR3 protein. The sample yields 25,000 or so distinct CDR3 sequences, 45% to 65% seen once. Sample: CD4+ T cells from blood, taken before SARS-CoV-2 vaccination. The receptor source for this set is a human donor who had recovered from COVID-19.

The chain couples TRBV7-6 to TRBJ2-1; TRBD1 might be the D (6 bases). Trimming removed 7 bases at V and 6 bases at J, with 19 bases between. CDR1 is SGHVS, CDR2 FNYEAQ, per germline. The CDR3 runs to 15 residues. The CDR3: CASTSPWTAFNEQFF. The CDR3 DNA sequence: TGTGCCAGCACCTCCCCCTGGACAGCCTTCAATGAGCAGTTCTTC.

The chain is built from TRBV21-1 and TRBJ2-3; the DNA was not used to check the table's D call, TRBD1. TRBV21-1 is classified as a pseudogene. This CDR3 contains 16 residues. As DNA, the CDR3 is TGTGCCAGCAGCAACCCCCGGGAGACCCCCCCAGATACGCAGTATTTT. This codes for CASSNPRETPPDTQYF.

This clonotype was seen more than once but under ten times. V usage is TRBV6-5 and J usage is TRBJ2-3; TRBD1 aligns across 7 bases. V lost 4 bases to trimming and J lost 6 bases; unmatched junction nucleotides: 7. The CDR3 is 14 amino acids. CDR1 is MNHEY and CDR2 is SVGAGI in the germline V gene. The CDR3 loop is CASSSPTGVDTQYF. Here the CDR3 DNA reads TGTGCCAGCAGTTCTCCTACAGGGGTGGATACGCAGTATTTT.

This clonotype turned up a few times. The chain employs TRBV20-1 and TRBJ1-5; 7 bases line up with TRBD1. The CDR3 has 15 amino acids. With V trimmed by 1 base and J by 6 bases, 9 bases remained unmatched. The V gene's germline CDR1 is DFQATT and CDR2 SNEGSKA (reference sequence). The CDR3 DNA sequence: TGCAGTGCTAGAGGGAACAGGGGAGTTGGTCAGCCCCAGCATTTT. Its protein is CSARGNRGVGQPQHF.

This clonotype appeared a few times. CDR3 bases: TGTGCCAGCAGGGGACAGGGGTCTGGCTACACCTTC. It yields the protein CASRGQGSGYTF. The rearrangement uses TRBV6-1 and TRBJ1-2, with 10 positions matching TRBD1. Germline CDR1 is MNHNS and CDR2 is SASEGT. The V gene end was trimmed by 6 bases and the J gene end by 7 bases; junction bases not matched to a gene: 2. The CDR3 is 12 residues long.

The genes are TRBV29-1 and TRBJ1-3, with no clear D. Germline assignment: CDR1 SQVTM and CDR2 ANQGSEA. The length of the CDR3 is 13 residues. Between the trimmed V and J ends, which lost 2 bases and 0 bases, there was a span of 5 bases. CDR3 DNA: TGCAGCGTTGAACCACTCTCTGGAAACACCATATATTTT. Protein sequence: CSVEPLSGNTIYF.

This clonotype came up a few times. The chain recombines TRBV4-3 with TRBJ2-2; D gene ambiguous. V was pared by 4 bases and J by 5 bases, with 14 bases between. CDR1 is LGHNA, CDR2 YSLEER, per germline. The CDR3 contains 15 residues. CDR3 amino acids: CASSPTRRITGELFF. The CDR3 coding sequence is TGCGCCAGCAGCCCCACCAGACGGATTACCGGGGAGCTGTTTTTT.

The V and J genes are TRBV12-3 or TRBV12-4 and TRBJ1-5, with D perhaps matching TRBD1 (5 bases). Trimming cost V 2 bases and J 7 bases, with 21 bases left between them. The CDR3 totals 17 residues. Here the CDR3 reads CASSLIRFSGEGQPQHF. The CDR3 DNA reads TGTGCCAGCAGTTTAATACGGTTTTCGGGGGAAGGGCAGCCCCAGCATTTT.

There are a few counts of this clonotype. The chain couples TRBV7-6 to TRBJ2-5, with D maybe TRBD1 (6 bases). CDR3 size: 13 residues. The V and J ends lost 6 bases and 5 bases respectively, with 13 bases between them. CDR1 and CDR2 (germline): SGHVS, FNYEAQ. The CDR3 is CASSAGVVETQYF. The CDR3 DNA reads as TGTGCCAGCAGTGCAGGGGTTGTGGAGACCCAGTACTTC.

This clonotype was detected a few times. The genes are TRBV20-1 and TRBJ2-3; a possible D gene is TRBD1 (6 bases). V was trimmed by 4 bases and J by 9 bases, leaving 23 bases between them. The CDR3 is made up of 15 amino acids. In germline, CDR1 is DFQATT, CDR2 SNEGSKA (reference sequence). CDR3 coding DNA: TGCAGTGCTATTTCTCACAGGGACGCACAAGGGACGCAGTATTTT. Translation gives CSAISHRDAQGTQYF.

The J gene is TRBJ1-5, the V gene TRBV28, with D unclear. The CDR3 consists of 14 residues. CDR1 MDHEN and CDR2 SYDVKM come from the germline V gene. The V end was cut by 1 base, the J end by 4 bases, with 8 bases between. For the CDR3, the DNA is TGTGCCAGCAGTTTATCGCAGGATAATCAGCCCCAGCATTTT. This codes for CASSLSQDNQPQHF.

This clonotype showed up just a few times. V is TRBV7-9 and J is TRBJ1-2, with 10 bases aligning to TRBD1. CDR3 length: 14 amino acids. CDR1 and CDR2 (germline): SEHNR, FQNEAQ (reference sequence). V shed 4 bases, J shed 5 bases, and the junction held 4 bases outside the gene matches. The chain's CDR3 is CASSSPDRGYGYTF. The DNA for the CDR3 is TGTGCCAGCAGCTCTCCGGACAGGGGGTATGGCTACACCTTC.

In its sample, this clonotype was seen a few times. This chain joins TRBV24-1 and TRBJ1-5, with 9 bases aligning to TRBD1. V lost 2 bases, J lost 3 bases, and 7 bases stayed unmatched. The CDR3 is 17 amino acids. In germline, CDR1 is KGHDR, CDR2 SFDVKD. CDR3 DNA sequence: TGTGCCACCAGTGATTCGGGGACAGGGAGCCTCAATCAGCCCCAGCATTTT. Translation: CATSDSGTGSLNQPQHF.

This sequence joins TRBV6-2 or TRBV6-3 and TRBJ2-1; no clear D gene. Trimming shortened V by 0 bases and J by 4 bases, and 4 bases separated the two germline ends. The length of the CDR3 is 13 residues. Germline lookup yields CDR1 MNHEY and CDR2 SVGEGT. In nucleotides, the CDR3 is TGTGCCAGCAGTTACTCGGGGTACAATGAGCAGTTCTTC. It yields the protein CASSYSGYNEQFF.

This clonotype was seen a handful of times. The gene calls are TRBV20-1 and TRBJ1-2, with D tentatively TRBD1 (5 bases). Germline V gives CDR1 DFQATT, CDR2 SNEGSKA (reference sequence). Trimming left V 5 bases short and J 7 bases short, with 14 bases between. The CDR3 is 12 amino acids. In DNA, the CDR3 is TGCAGTGCTGGACCTCCGGGGCCTGGCTACACCTTC. Amino acids: CSAGPPGPGYTF.

This chain links TRBV5-1 with TRBJ2-3; perhaps TRBD2 as D (5 bases). V lost 4 bases, J lost 0 bases, and 9 bases lay in between. The germline V gene encodes CDR1 SGHRS and CDR2 YFSETQ. CDR3 size: 14 residues. CDR3 region: CASSPERSTDTQYF. The CDR3 region has the DNA TGCGCCAGCAGCCCGGAGCGGAGCACAGATACGCAGTATTTT. Variable domain in full (rest from reference TRBV5-1 and TRBJ2-3): KAGVTQTPRYLIKTRGQQVTLSCSPISGHRSVSWYQQTPGQGLQFLFEYFSETQRNKGNFPGRFSGRQFSNSRSEMNVSTLELGDSALYLCASSPERSTDTQYFGPGTRLTVL.

The chain recombines TRBV27 with TRBJ2-3, with TRBD2 matching 9 bases. Germline values: CDR1 MNHEY, CDR2 SMNVEV (reference sequence). CDR3 length: 22 residues. Losses at the gene ends were 5 bases for V and 3 bases for J; bases not matched to a gene: 27. The CDR3 protein is CASSHIPHLRSLAGKSTDTQYF. The CDR3 nucleotides read TGTGCCAGCAGTCACATTCCCCACCTCAGGTCCCTAGCGGGAAAGTCGACAGATACGCAGTATTTT.

The chain employs TRBV18 and TRBJ2-2, with D possibly being TRBD1 (5 bases). CDR1 and CDR2 from the germline V gene are KGHSH and LQKENI. The length of the CDR3 is 16 residues. The germline V and J ends were trimmed by 0 bases and 4 bases, with 12 bases remaining between them. The CDR3 loop is CASSPPAGFGTGELFF. In DNA form, the CDR3 reads TGTGCCAGCTCACCACCGGCAGGGTTCGGCACCGGGGAGCTGTTTTTT. The full variable domain, completed using reference TRBV18 and TRBJ2-2, is NAGVMQNPRHLVRRRGQEARLRCSPMKGHSHVYWYRQLPEEGLKFMVYLQKENIIDESGMPKERFSAEFPKEGPSILRIQQVVRGDSAAYFCASSPPAGFGTGELFFGEGSRLTVL.

This clonotype was recorded a few times. The rearrangement uses TRBV28 and TRBJ2-7, with 15 positions matching TRBD2. Unmatched junction bases numbered 5, after V lost 5 bases and J lost 6 bases. The CDR3 consists of 15 residues. Germline-derived CDR1 and CDR2 are MDHEN and SYDVKM. DNA of the CDR3: TGTGCCAGCAGTCCCGTGGGACTAGCGGGAGGCGAGCAGTACTTC. Its protein is CASSPVGLAGGEQYF.

This clonotype was picked up a small number of times. This chain joins TRBV20-1 and TRBJ2-2; the match to TRBD1 covers 8 bases. The CDR3 extends over 14 amino acids. V was clipped by 6 bases and J by 6 bases; unmatched bases: 9. CDR1 is DFQATT and CDR2 is SNEGSKA in the germline V gene (reference sequence). Written as DNA, the CDR3 is TGCAGTGCGATCGATTCAGGGGGCTCCGGGGAGCTGTTTTTT. Amino acids: CSAIDSGGSGELFF.

V is TRBV5-8 and J is TRBJ2-3; 10 bases match TRBD2. J was trimmed by 6 bases and V by 9 bases; bases with no gene match: 10. This CDR3 has 14 residues. Germline V lookup: CDR1 SGHTS, CDR2 YDEGEE. The CDR3 sequence: CATTLAGGADTQYF. The CDR3 coding sequence is TGTGCCACGACCTTAGCGGGAGGTGCGGATACGCAGTATTTT.

There are a few counts of this clonotype. The V and J genes are TRBV20-1 and TRBJ1-5, with 10 bases fitting TRBD1. After removal of 6 bases from V and 5 bases from J, the junction contained 7 bases not matched to a gene. CDR1 and CDR2 from the germline V gene are DFQATT and SNEGSKA (reference sequence). This CDR3 spans 14 amino acids. CDR3 sequence reads: CSALDRGKDQPQHF. CDR3 sequence (DNA): TGCAGTGCACTGGACAGGGGGAAAGATCAGCCCCAGCATTTT.